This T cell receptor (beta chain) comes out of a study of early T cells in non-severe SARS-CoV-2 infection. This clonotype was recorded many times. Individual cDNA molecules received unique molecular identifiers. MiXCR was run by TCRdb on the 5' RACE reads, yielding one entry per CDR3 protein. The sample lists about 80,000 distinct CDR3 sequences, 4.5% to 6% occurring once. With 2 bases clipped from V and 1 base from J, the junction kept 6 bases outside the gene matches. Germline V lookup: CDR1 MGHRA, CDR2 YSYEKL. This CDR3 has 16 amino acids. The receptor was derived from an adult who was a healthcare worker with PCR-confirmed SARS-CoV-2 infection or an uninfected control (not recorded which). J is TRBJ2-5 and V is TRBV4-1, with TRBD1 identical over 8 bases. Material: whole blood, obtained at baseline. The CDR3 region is CASSQPGQALQETQYF. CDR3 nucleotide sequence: TGCGCCAGCAGCCAACCGGGACAGGCCCTCCAAGAGACCCAGTACTTC.